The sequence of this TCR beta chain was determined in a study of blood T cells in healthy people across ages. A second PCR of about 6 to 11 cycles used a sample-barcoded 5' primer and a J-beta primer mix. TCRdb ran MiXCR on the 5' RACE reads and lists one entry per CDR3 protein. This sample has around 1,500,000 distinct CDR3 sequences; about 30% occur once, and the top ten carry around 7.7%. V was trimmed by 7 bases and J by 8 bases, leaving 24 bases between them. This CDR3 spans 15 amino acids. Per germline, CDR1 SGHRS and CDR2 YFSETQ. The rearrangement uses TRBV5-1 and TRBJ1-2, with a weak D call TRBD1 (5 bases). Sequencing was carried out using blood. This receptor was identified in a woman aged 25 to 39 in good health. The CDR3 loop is CASRDGSTGGTGYTF. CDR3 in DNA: TGCGCCAGCCGGGACGGCTCTACTGGGGGGACCGGCTACACCTTC. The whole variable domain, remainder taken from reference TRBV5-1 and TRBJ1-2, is KAGVTQTPRYLIKTRGQQVTLSCSPISGHRSVSWYQQTPGQGLQFLFEYFSETQRNKGNFPGRFSGRQFSNSRSEMNVSTLELGDSALYLCASRDGSTGGTGYTFGSGTRLTVV.